This T cell receptor (beta chain) was captured in a study of post-analysis software for immune sequencing data. Whole-study findings and limits: Patients showed TRBV5-6, TRBV5-1 and TRBV20-1 among a few TRBV segments more frequent than in controls. Normalized Chao1 diversity in multiple sclerosis patients fell significantly below that of controls.

The V end lost 3 bases, the J end lost 2 bases, and 14 bases lay between the germline ends. The CDR3 contains 17 residues. Researchers reported that TCR beta cDNA libraries carried unique molecular identifiers. MiXCR, run by TCRdb on the PCR reads, gives a single entry per CDR3 protein. The sample records about 200,000 distinct CDR3 sequences, over 25% being singletons. This clonotype turned up a few times. The antigen remains unidentified. The rearrangement joins TRBV12-3 or TRBV12-4 to TRBJ1-6, with D perhaps TRBD1 (6 bases). The sequencing sample was made of blood. The TCR sequence derives from a girl younger than 18 with multiple sclerosis. Written as DNA, the CDR3 is TGTGCCAGCAGTTTTGTCGGGGGCGGCCCCTATAATTCACCCCTCCACTTT. Residues: CASSFVGGGPYNSPLHF.